Sequencing of this T cell receptor (beta chain) was carried out in a study of blood T cells in healthy people across ages. General study results and limits: While age rose, TCR beta diversity per million T cells dropped in a roughly linear way.

The CDR3 totals 14 residues. The V end was cut by 3 bases, the J end by 0 bases, with 9 bases between. Details on this clonotype: Its antigen is still unknown.

The use of a sample-barcoded 5' primer and a J-beta primer mix characterized a second PCR of about 7 to 12 cycles. Carrying 12 random nucleotides, a template-switch adaptor labeled each individual cDNA molecule. TCRdb used MiXCR to reprocess the 5' RACE reads, holding one entry per CDR3 protein. The sample contains some 1,000,000 distinct CDR3 sequences, about 23% of which appear only once. The data also belong to a second study, concerning T cells of mothers and their children. That publication notes: Samples came from three healthy Caucasian mothers and their six children.

The sample consisted of blood. This chain uses TRBV12-3 or TRBV12-4 with TRBJ2-7; D call uncertain. This clonotype was sampled from a girl aged 2 to 9 in good health. In DNA, the CDR3 is TGTGCCAGCAGTTTGAACCCGAGCTCCTACGAGCAGTACTTC. Protein: CASSLNPSSYEQYF.